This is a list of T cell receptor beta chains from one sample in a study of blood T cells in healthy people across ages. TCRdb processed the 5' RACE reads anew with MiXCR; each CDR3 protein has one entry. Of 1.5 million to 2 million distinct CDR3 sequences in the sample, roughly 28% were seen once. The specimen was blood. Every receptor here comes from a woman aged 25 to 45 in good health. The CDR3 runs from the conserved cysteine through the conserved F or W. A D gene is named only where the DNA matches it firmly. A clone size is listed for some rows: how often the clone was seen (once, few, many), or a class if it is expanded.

CDR3nt: TGCAGTGCTAGACCGAATAGACTAGCGGAGAGCTACAATGAGCAGTTCTTC
CDR3aa: CSARPNRLAESYNEQFF
abundance: few
len: 17
d_gene: TRBD2
j_gene: TRBJ2-1
v_gene: TRBV20-1

CDR3nt: TGTGCCAGCCTGGACTCGGCGGGAGGCCTGGTAGAGCCGCAGTTCTTC
CDR3aa: CASLDSAGGLVEPQFF
abundance: few
len: 16
d_gene: TRBD2
j_gene: TRBJ2-1
v_gene: TRBV2

CDR3nt: TGCGCCAGCAGCTCGCGAATAGCGGGGCCTTCGGGCGAGCAGTACTTC
CDR3aa: CASSSRIAGPSGEQYF
abundance: few
len: 16
d_gene: TRBD2
j_gene: TRBJ2-7
v_gene: TRBV5-1

CDR3nt: TGTGCCAAGAGGGCTAGCGGAGCTTACAATGAGCAGTTCTTC
CDR3aa: CAKRASGAYNEQFF
abundance: many
len: 14
d_gene: TRBD2
j_gene: TRBJ2-1
v_gene: TRBV7-2

CDR3nt: TGTGCCAGCAGCCCGGGACTTAAATACCAAGAGACCCAGTACTTC
CDR3aa: CASSPGLKYQETQYF
abundance: few
len: 15
d_gene: .
j_gene: TRBJ2-5
v_gene: TRBV11-2

CDR3nt: TGTGCCAGCAGTTTAGAGCGGGGGGTCTCCTACAATGAGCAGTTCTTC
CDR3aa: CASSLERGVSYNEQFF
abundance: .
len: 16
d_gene: TRBD2
j_gene: TRBJ2-1
v_gene: TRBV27

CDR3nt: TGTGCCAGCAGCATAAGAGGGACAGAGGGGATGAATGGCTACACCTTC
CDR3aa: CASSIRGTEGMNGYTF
abundance: .
len: 16
d_gene: TRBD1
j_gene: TRBJ1-2
v_gene: TRBV5-6

CDR3nt: TGTGCCAGCAGCTTAGGTTACGGGGCCTTAGATACGCAGTATTTT
CDR3aa: CASSLGYGALDTQYF
abundance: .
len: 15
d_gene: .
j_gene: TRBJ2-3
v_gene: TRBV7-2

CDR3nt: TGCGCCAGCAGCCAAGTCGCGACAGGGGGCGACTATGGCTACACCTTC
CDR3aa: CASSQVATGGDYGYTF
abundance: .
len: 16
d_gene: TRBD1
j_gene: TRBJ1-2
v_gene: TRBV4-1

CDR3nt: TGCAGTGCTGGAACTCCGGGACAGGGGGCTGGCGATGAGCAGTTCTTC
CDR3aa: CSAGTPGQGAGDEQFF
abundance: .
len: 16
d_gene: TRBD1
j_gene: TRBJ2-1
v_gene: TRBV20-1

CDR3nt: TGTGCCAGCACAGAGCATGGGAATGAAAAACTGTTTTTT
CDR3aa: CASTEHGNEKLFF
abundance: .
len: 13
d_gene: .
j_gene: TRBJ1-4
v_gene: TRBV12-3/TRBV12-4

CDR3nt: TGTGCCAGCGTTCTACAGGGAGCCAAAAACATTCAGTACTTC
CDR3aa: CASVLQGAKNIQYF
abundance: few
len: 14
d_gene: .
j_gene: TRBJ2-4
v_gene: TRBV7-2

CDR3nt: TGCAGCGTGGCGGTAGAGGTTGGCGAGCAGTTCTTC
CDR3aa: CSVAVEVGEQFF
abundance: .
len: 12
d_gene: .
j_gene: TRBJ2-1
v_gene: TRBV29-1

CDR3nt: TGTGCCAGCAGCCCATTAGGGAGCGGGGGGGCCAAGTCCTACAATGAGCAGTTCTTC
CDR3aa: CASSPLGSGGAKSYNEQFF
abundance: few
len: 19
d_gene: TRBD2
j_gene: TRBJ2-1
v_gene: TRBV7-9

CDR3nt: TGTGCCAGCTTAACGACAGGGATGAACACTGAAGCTTTCTTT
CDR3aa: CASLTTGMNTEAFF
abundance: .
len: 14
d_gene: TRBD1
j_gene: TRBJ1-1
v_gene: TRBV7-9

CDR3nt: TGCGCCAGCAGCCAAGAAGGGGGTACAGGCTATGGCTACACCTTC
CDR3aa: CASSQEGGTGYGYTF
abundance: .
len: 15
d_gene: .
j_gene: TRBJ1-2
v_gene: TRBV4-3

CDR3nt: TGTGCCAGCAGCGAGACCGGGACAGCCAAGCCGCCTTACACAGATACGCAGTATTTT
CDR3aa: CASSETGTAKPPYTDTQYF
abundance: few
len: 19
d_gene: TRBD1
j_gene: TRBJ2-3
v_gene: TRBV7-9

CDR3nt: TGTGCCAGCAGACTACCCGGGGGACTAGCGGGAGGCAAAACCTACGAGCAGTACTTC
CDR3aa: CASRLPGGLAGGKTYEQYF
abundance: few
len: 19
d_gene: TRBD2
j_gene: TRBJ2-7
v_gene: TRBV6-1

CDR3nt: TGCGCCAGCAGCCAATTTAACAGGGAGCAGTTCTTC
CDR3aa: CASSQFNREQFF
abundance: few
len: 12
d_gene: .
j_gene: TRBJ2-1
v_gene: TRBV4-1

CDR3nt: TGTGCCAGCAGCCCTCCTCCGACTAGCGGCAATGAGCAGTTCTTC
CDR3aa: CASSPPPTSGNEQFF
abundance: .
len: 15
d_gene: TRBD2
j_gene: TRBJ2-1
v_gene: TRBV9

CDR3nt: TGTGCCAGCAGTCCCCCGGGACTAGCCACAGATACGCAGTATTTT
CDR3aa: CASSPPGLATDTQYF
abundance: .
len: 15
d_gene: TRBD2
j_gene: TRBJ2-3
v_gene: TRBV6-1

CDR3nt: TGTGCCAGCAGCCAAGATTTAAGCGGGGGTGTGAAAAATACGCAGTATTTT
CDR3aa: CASSQDLSGGVKNTQYF
abundance: .
len: 17
d_gene: TRBD2
j_gene: TRBJ2-3
v_gene: TRBV4-2

CDR3nt: TGCGCCAGCAAAGGGACAGGGACCACCGGGGAGCTGTTTTTT
CDR3aa: CASKGTGTTGELFF
abundance: once
len: 14
d_gene: TRBD1
j_gene: TRBJ2-2
v_gene: TRBV5-1

CDR3nt: TGCAGTGCGAGGGACTATCGAACCTACGAGCAGTACTTC
CDR3aa: CSARDYRTYEQYF
abundance: many
len: 13
d_gene: TRBD2
j_gene: TRBJ2-7
v_gene: TRBV20-1

CDR3nt: TGCAGTGCTAGGAGACAGGGAGAGGGATATGGCTACACCTTC
CDR3aa: CSARRQGEGYGYTF
abundance: .
len: 14
d_gene: TRBD1
j_gene: TRBJ1-2
v_gene: TRBV20-1

CDR3nt: TGTGCCAGCAGCTTCTCCCGCACCGTCACAGATACGCAGTATTTT
CDR3aa: CASSFSRTVTDTQYF
abundance: few
len: 15
d_gene: .
j_gene: TRBJ2-3
v_gene: TRBV7-3

CDR3nt: TGTGCCAGCAGCATGCGCGAGGGGGGCCGAGGGGAGACCCAGTACTTC
CDR3aa: CASSMREGGRGETQYF
abundance: few
len: 16
d_gene: .
j_gene: TRBJ2-5
v_gene: TRBV13

CDR3nt: TGTGCCACCACGGAAGAAGCGGGTACTGGCTTTGAGCACTTCTTC
CDR3aa: CATTEEAGTGFEHFF
abundance: .
len: 15
d_gene: .
j_gene: TRBJ2-1
v_gene: TRBV6-2/TRBV6-3

CDR3nt: TGTGCCAGCAGTTTCGCACAGGGCTACACAGATACGCAGTATTTT
CDR3aa: CASSFAQGYTDTQYF
abundance: few
len: 15
d_gene: .
j_gene: TRBJ2-3
v_gene: TRBV12-3/TRBV12-4

CDR3nt: TGTGCCACCAGCACCCGGACAGGGGTCTACAATGAGCAGTTCTTC
CDR3aa: CATSTRTGVYNEQFF
abundance: many
len: 15
d_gene: TRBD1
j_gene: TRBJ2-1
v_gene: TRBV15

CDR3nt: TGTGCCAGCGTATCCACTAGCGGTGAAGAGACCCAGTACTTC
CDR3aa: CASVSTSGEETQYF
abundance: many
len: 14
d_gene: TRBD2
j_gene: TRBJ2-5
v_gene: TRBV12-3/TRBV12-4

CDR3nt: TGCAGCGTCAGGGGGAATGGGGAATCGGAGACCCAGTACTTC
CDR3aa: CSVRGNGESETQYF
abundance: many
len: 14
d_gene: TRBD1
j_gene: TRBJ2-5
v_gene: TRBV29-1

CDR3nt: TGTGCCAGCAGCTTGAGGGGAGGTTGGAGGGACCCTGAAGCTTTCTTT
CDR3aa: CASSLRGGWRDPEAFF
abundance: .
len: 16
d_gene: .
j_gene: TRBJ1-1
v_gene: TRBV5-6

CDR3nt: TGTGCCAGCAGCGTAGAGGCAGCCTATAGCAATCAGCCCCAGCATTTT
CDR3aa: CASSVEAAYSNQPQHF
abundance: few
len: 16
d_gene: .
j_gene: TRBJ1-5
v_gene: TRBV9

CDR3nt: TGTGCCAGCCAAACAGGGAGGGCTAACAATGGGCAGTTCTTC
CDR3aa: CASQTGRANNGQFF
abundance: .
len: 14
d_gene: .
j_gene: TRBJ2-1
v_gene: TRBV5-4

CDR3nt: TGTGCCAGCAGCCGGCGACTAGCACCGAGCTCCTACAATGAGCAGTTCTTC
CDR3aa: CASSRRLAPSSYNEQFF
abundance: .
len: 17
d_gene: TRBD2
j_gene: TRBJ2-1
v_gene: TRBV11-2

CDR3nt: TGTGCCAGCAGTTTCAGCACTAGCGGGAGAGAGACCCAGTACTTC
CDR3aa: CASSFSTSGRETQYF
abundance: few
len: 15
d_gene: TRBD2
j_gene: TRBJ2-5
v_gene: TRBV12-3/TRBV12-4

CDR3nt: TGTGCCAGCAGAGCCCTAAGGGGGGAATCATACAATGAGCAGTTCTTC
CDR3aa: CASRALRGESYNEQFF
abundance: many
len: 16
d_gene: .
j_gene: TRBJ2-1
v_gene: TRBV12-3/TRBV12-4

CDR3nt: TGTGCCAGCAGTTTGTCGGTAAATAATGAAAAACTGTTTTTT
CDR3aa: CASSLSVNNEKLFF
abundance: .
len: 14
d_gene: .
j_gene: TRBJ1-4
v_gene: TRBV28

CDR3nt: TGTGCCAGCAGCGTAGGTTTGTGGGATACGCAGTATTTT
CDR3aa: CASSVGLWDTQYF
abundance: few
len: 13
d_gene: .
j_gene: TRBJ2-3
v_gene: TRBV9

CDR3nt: TGCGCCAGCGTACGTAGCGGGGGGCTCACAGATACGCAGTATTTT
CDR3aa: CASVRSGGLTDTQYF
abundance: .
len: 15
d_gene: TRBD2
j_gene: TRBJ2-3
v_gene: TRBV5-1

CDR3nt: TGCGCCAGCAGGCTGGACTCGGTTAAGGATACGCAGTATTTT
CDR3aa: CASRLDSVKDTQYF
abundance: few
len: 14
d_gene: .
j_gene: TRBJ2-3
v_gene: TRBV5-1

CDR3nt: TGCAGTGCTAGAGGGCTAGGCAATGAGCAGTACTTC
CDR3aa: CSARGLGNEQYF
abundance: once
len: 12
d_gene: .
j_gene: TRBJ2-5
v_gene: TRBV20-1

CDR3nt: TGCAGTGCTAGAGGCAGGGGGCCTGCGGGCACTGAAGCTTTCTTT
CDR3aa: CSARGRGPAGTEAFF
abundance: .
len: 15
d_gene: TRBD1
j_gene: TRBJ1-1
v_gene: TRBV20-1

CDR3nt: TGTGCCAGCAGTGAATTGGCGTGGAAACTCGAAAAACTGTTTTTT
CDR3aa: CASSELAWKLEKLFF
abundance: .
len: 15
d_gene: .
j_gene: TRBJ1-4
v_gene: TRBV2

CDR3nt: TGTGCCAGCAGACTCCTTGACGGGAACACTGAAGCTTTCTTT
CDR3aa: CASRLLDGNTEAFF
abundance: .
len: 14
d_gene: .
j_gene: TRBJ1-1
v_gene: TRBV12-3/TRBV12-4

CDR3nt: TGTGCCAGCAGTTCGACGGACAGGAGAGGCTACGAGCAGTACTTC
CDR3aa: CASSSTDRRGYEQYF
abundance: few
len: 15
d_gene: TRBD1
j_gene: TRBJ2-7
v_gene: TRBV27

CDR3nt: TGTGCCAGCAGCTCCGTAGTAGGGCGGCGTGAAGCTTTCTTT
CDR3aa: CASSSVVGRREAFF
abundance: .
len: 14
d_gene: .
j_gene: TRBJ1-1
v_gene: TRBV7-2

CDR3nt: TGCAGTGCTCGACAGGGGGCCTCCACCTATAGCTACACCTTC
CDR3aa: CSARQGASTYSYTF
abundance: .
len: 14
d_gene: TRBD1
j_gene: TRBJ1-2
v_gene: TRBV20-1

CDR3nt: TGTGCCAGCAGTCGCACGACAGCTCACCCGAACACTGAAGCTTTCTTT
CDR3aa: CASSRTTAHPNTEAFF
abundance: .
len: 16
d_gene: .
j_gene: TRBJ1-1
v_gene: TRBV6-5

CDR3nt: TGTGCCATCAGTAAGGAACAGGGAAGCACAGATACGCAGTATTTT
CDR3aa: CAISKEQGSTDTQYF
abundance: few
len: 15
d_gene: .
j_gene: TRBJ2-3
v_gene: TRBV10-3

CDR3nt: TGTGCCAGCAGTTATGGACAGGGTGGCGATACGCAGTATTTT
CDR3aa: CASSYGQGGDTQYF
abundance: .
len: 14
d_gene: TRBD1
j_gene: TRBJ2-3
v_gene: TRBV27

CDR3nt: TGTGCCAGCAGCTTAAGCAGGGACTCTGGGGCCAACGTCCTGACTTTC
CDR3aa: CASSLSRDSGANVLTF
abundance: many
len: 16
d_gene: .
j_gene: TRBJ2-6
v_gene: TRBV7-2

CDR3nt: TGTGCCGCGAAGACAGAGGCAAATTCACCCCTCCACTTT
CDR3aa: CAAKTEANSPLHF
abundance: .
len: 13
d_gene: .
j_gene: TRBJ1-6
v_gene: TRBV6-2/TRBV6-3

CDR3nt: TGCGCCAGCAGCTTGGACGACCCCAGACCGAAAAACATTCAGTACTTC
CDR3aa: CASSLDDPRPKNIQYF
abundance: .
len: 16
d_gene: .
j_gene: TRBJ2-4
v_gene: TRBV5-1

CDR3nt: TGTGCCAGCAGCTCATCGAGGACGGAGACAGTATACAATGAGCAGTACTTC
CDR3aa: CASSSSRTETVYNEQYF
abundance: .
len: 17
d_gene: .
j_gene: TRBJ2-4
v_gene: TRBV7-9

CDR3nt: TGCGCCAGCAGCCACACCCCAACTGCTACTCAGCCCCAGCATTTT
CDR3aa: CASSHTPTATQPQHF
abundance: .
len: 15
d_gene: .
j_gene: TRBJ1-5
v_gene: TRBV4-1

CDR3nt: TGTGCCAGCAGCCCTACTCGACAGAACTATGGCTACACCTTC
CDR3aa: CASSPTRQNYGYTF
abundance: few
len: 14
d_gene: .
j_gene: TRBJ1-2
v_gene: TRBV6-1

CDR3nt: TGTGCCAGCAGTTTCCGAGCGGGAGTGGGAGAGACCCAGTACTTC
CDR3aa: CASSFRAGVGETQYF
abundance: many
len: 15
d_gene: TRBD2
j_gene: TRBJ2-5
v_gene: TRBV12-3/TRBV12-4